This T cell receptor beta chain appears in the sequencing data of a study of T cell changes during pregnancy in multiple sclerosis. CDR1 and CDR2 from the germline V gene are SEHNR and FQNEAQ (reference sequence). CDR3 length: 19 amino acids. V was pared by 6 bases and J by 3 bases, with 14 bases of the junction left unmatched. The table came from immunoSEQ multiplex PCR; TCRdb's copy has only in-frame clones and leaves some out. This table holds 59,000 or so clones, 92% found once. The receptor was derived from a female donor in good health, enrolled as a control in a pregnancy study. The chain recombines TRBV7-9 with TRBJ2-2; 12 nucleotides match TRBD2. This material consisted of peripheral blood, taken in the third trimester of pregnancy. The DNA of the CDR3 is TGTGCCAGCAGTACGCCTAGCGGGAGGGCAATTGCGGACACCGGGGAGCTGTTTTTT. As protein: CASSTPSGRAIADTGELFF.